The 31 T cell receptor beta chains presented below share a single source sample, sequenced in a study of cytomegalovirus exposure and HLA in healthy donors. It was with 60 Vbeta and 13 Jbeta primers that the PCR ran. Data came from immunoSEQ multiplex PCR; TCRdb stores just in-frame clones and leaves some out. The top ten hold over 9% of the sample, which has roughly 150,000 clones, roughly 73% seen once. Source material: PBMCs. The receptors stem from a man younger than 35 in good health and CMV-seropositive.

This clone occurred once. The chain combines TRBV4-2 with TRBJ1-6, with TRBD1 matching over 9 bases. In germline, CDR1 is LGHNA, CDR2 YNFKEQ. Unmatched junction bases numbered 3, after V lost 1 base and J lost 8 bases. The CDR3 is 15 residues long. Here the CDR3 reads CASSQAGQGDSPLHF. The CDR3 bases are TGTGCCAGCAGCCAAGCGGGACAGGGTGATTCACCCCTCCACTTT.

The rearrangement links TRBV7-2 to TRBJ2-7, with TRBD2 matching over 8 bases. This CDR3 spans 15 amino acids. The germline V gene encodes CDR1 SGHTA and CDR2 FQGNSA. V gave up 0 bases and J gave up 3 bases; unmatched junction bases: 4. The CDR3 loop reads CASSLASGKVYEQYF. Written as DNA, the CDR3 is TGTGCCAGCAGCTTAGCTAGCGGGAAAGTCTACGAGCAGTACTTC.

The chain couples TRBV15 to TRBJ1-2; the D gene is possibly TRBD1 (6 bases). The CDR3 loop spans 14 amino acids. Germline V gene lookup returns CDR1 LNHNV and CDR2 YYDKDF (reference sequence). The V end was cut by 8 bases, the J end by 5 bases, with 18 bases between. The CDR3 here is CATRGGGDPYGYTF. As DNA, the CDR3 is TGTGCCACCCGAGGGGGAGGGGATCCATATGGCTACACCTTC. The whole variable domain, filled in from reference TRBV15 and TRBJ1-2, reads DAMVIQNPRYQVTQFGKPVTLSCSQTLNHNVMYWYQQKSSQAPKLLFHYYDKDFNNEADTPDNFQSRRPNTSFCFLDIRSPGLGDTAMYLCATRGGGDPYGYTFGSGTRLTVV.

Here the CDR3 reads CASSLAPSGTVDTQYF. The CDR3 DNA is TGCGCCAGCAGCTTGGCGCCTAGCGGGACTGTGGATACGCAGTATTTT. The rearrangement joins TRBV5-1 to TRBJ2-3, with 9 bases that match TRBD2. CDR1 and CDR2 (germline): SGHRS, YFSETQ. This CDR3 is built from 16 residues. V lost 0 bases and J lost 6; bases outside the gene matches: 8.

The rearrangement uses TRBV25-1 and TRBJ1-2; D is undetermined. V lost 4 bases, J lost 4 bases, and 25 bases lay in between. Germline V CDR1 and CDR2: MGHDK, SYGVNS. The CDR3 spans 18 residues. Written as DNA, the CDR3 is TGTGCCAGCAGTGCCGACCGGGGAATCACCAAGTCAGGCTATGGCTACACCTTC. Protein: CASSADRGITKSGYGYTF.

This clone was recorded a few times. The chain joins TRBV19 to TRBJ2-1; TRBD2 aligns across 8 bases. J lost 0 bases, V lost 5 bases, and 15 bases had no gene match. CDR1 and CDR2 from the germline V gene are LNHDA and SQIVND (reference sequence). The CDR3 totals 19 residues. The CDR3 coding sequence is TGTGCCAGTAGTGGTGGGGGGCTAGCGGGTCGTAGCTCCTACAATGAGCAGTTCTTC. Residues: CASSGGGLAGRSSYNEQFF. The whole variable domain, remainder taken from reference TRBV19 and TRBJ2-1, is DGGITQSPKYLFRKEGQNVTLSCEQNLNHDAMYWYRQDPGQGLRLIYYSQIVNDFQKGDIAEGYSVSREKKESFPLTVTSAQKNPTAFYLCASSGGGLAGRSSYNEQFFGPGTRLTVL.

The rearrangement joins TRBV9 to TRBJ2-3; perhaps TRBD1 as D (6 bases). The V gene lost 4 bases and the J gene lost 2 bases, with 11 bases spanning the gap. There are 14 residues in the CDR3. CDR1 and CDR2 (germline): SGDLS, YYNGEE. CDR3 sequence (DNA): TGTGCCAGCAGCAGCCGGACAGACACAGATACGCAGTATTTT. As protein: CASSSRTDTDTQYF.

The CDR3 sequence: CASRQTGNQPQHF. In DNA, the CDR3 is TGTGCCAGCAGGCAGACAGGCAATCAGCCCCAGCATTTT. V usage is TRBV2 and J usage is TRBJ1-5, with D maybe TRBD1 (5 bases). The germline V gene encodes CDR1 SNHLY and CDR2 FYNNEI. V gave up 6 bases and J gave up 2 bases, with 8 bases separating them. The CDR3 has 13 residues.

This rearrangement joins TRBV10-1 to TRBJ2-2; tentatively, D is TRBD1 (5 bases). Per the germline V gene, CDR1 is WNHNN and CDR2 is SYGVQD (reference sequence). This CDR3 is built from 16 residues. V shed 0 bases and J shed 5 bases, with 13 bases lying between them. DNA for the CDR3: TGCGCCAGCAGTGAGTCTCGGCAGGGTCGGACCGGGGAGCTGTTTTTT. Translation gives CASSESRQGRTGELFF.

The chain recombines TRBV5-1 with TRBJ2-3; perhaps TRBD2 as D (6 bases). CDR3 length: 15 residues. The V gene's germline CDR1 is SGHRS and CDR2 YFSETQ. V was cut by 2 bases and J by 0 bases, with 10 bases left in between. The CDR3 sequence: CASSLSGTSTDTQYF. The CDR3 nucleotides read TGCGCCAGCAGCTTATCCGGGACTAGCACAGATACGCAGTATTTT.

V is TRBV28 and J is TRBJ2-7, with a tentative D call TRBD1 (5 bases). Germline values: CDR1 MDHEN, CDR2 SYDVKM. V was cut by 5 bases and J by 5 bases, with 10 bases left in between. This CDR3 is built from 12 residues. The CDR3 DNA sequence: TGTGCCAGCAGTCCTTGGGGCCACGAGCAGTACTTC. Translating it yields CASSPWGHEQYF.

This clone was detected only a few times. The rearrangement uses TRBV27 and TRBJ2-2; TRBD2 aligns across 9 bases. In germline, CDR1 is MNHEY, CDR2 SMNVEV (reference sequence). The J segment lost 5 bases and the V segment lost 6 bases, leaving 7 bases of the junction unmatched. The CDR3 sequence is 15 residues long. CDR3: CASSFSGSPTGELFF. DNA for the CDR3: TGTGCCAGCAGCTTTAGCGGGAGCCCTACCGGGGAGCTGTTTTTT.

V is TRBV29-1 and J is TRBJ2-2; D is unresolved. The CDR3 totals 16 residues. The V end lost 0 bases, the J end lost 2 bases, and 13 bases lay between the germline ends. Germline V gives CDR1 SQVTM, CDR2 ANQGSEA. Here the CDR3 DNA reads TGCAGCGTTGAAGAACTGAGCCGTAGCAACACCGGGGAGCTGTTTTTT. It translates to CSVEELSRSNTGELFF.

This clone is labeled large. The chain joins TRBV6-6 to TRBJ1-3; TRBD1 matches at 7 bases. The germline gives CDR1 MNHNY, CDR2 SVGAGI (reference sequence). Trimming removed 2 bases from V and 7 bases from J; junction bases left unmatched: 5. The CDR3 loop spans 14 amino acids. The CDR3 protein is CASSYPQGGNTIYF. CDR3 nucleotides: TGTGCCAGCAGTTACCCCCAGGGGGGCAACACCATATATTTT.

This CDR3 is CASSPSRQGSGYTF. The CDR3 bases are TGTGCCAGCTCACCTTCGAGGCAGGGAAGTGGCTACACCTTC. The rearrangement joins TRBV18 to TRBJ1-2, with D perhaps matching TRBD1 (5 bases). Germline values: CDR1 KGHSH, CDR2 LQKENI. The V end lost 3 bases, the J end lost 7 bases, and 15 bases lay between the germline ends. The CDR3 loop spans 14 amino acids.

The V and J genes are TRBV4-1 and TRBJ1-1; D remains ambiguous. V was shortened by 2 bases and J by 8 bases, with 9 bases between the two germline ends. This CDR3 is 12 amino acids long. CDR1 MGHRA and CDR2 YSYEKL come from the germline V gene. This CDR3 is CASSQPSGEAFF. Here the CDR3 DNA reads TGCGCCAGCAGCCAACCAAGCGGGGAAGCTTTCTTT.

This clone has just one count. The rearrangement links TRBV30 to TRBJ2-1; D remains ambiguous. Trimming shortened V by 0 bases and J by 4 bases, and 7 bases separated the two germline ends. This CDR3 spans 13 amino acids. CDR1 GTSNPN and CDR2 SVGIG come from the germline V gene (reference sequence). Written as DNA, the CDR3 is TGTGCCTGGAGTGTACAAAGTTACAATGAGCAGTTCTTC. Translated, it gives CAWSVQSYNEQFF.

The V call is TRBV9, the J call TRBJ2-1, with a weak D call TRBD2 (6 bases). The V gene lost 3 bases and the J gene lost 2 bases, with 12 bases spanning the gap. From germline, CDR1 is SGDLS and CDR2 YYNGEE. This CDR3 spans 15 amino acids. This CDR3 reads CASSATGLPYNEQFF. The DNA of the CDR3 is TGTGCCAGCAGCGCCACGGGACTCCCCTACAATGAGCAGTTCTTC. The whole variable domain, remainder taken from reference TRBV9 and TRBJ2-1, is DSGVTQTPKHLITATGQRVTLRCSPRSGDLSVYWYQQSLDQGLQFLIQYYNGEERAKGNILERFSAQQFPDLHSELNLSSLELGDSALYFCASSATGLPYNEQFFGPGTRLTVL.

The gene calls are TRBV2 and TRBJ2-6, with a possible D match to TRBD2 (6 bases). Germline loops: CDR1 SNHLY, CDR2 FYNNEI. Trimming pared 8 bases from V and 0 bases from J, leaving 17 bases between. This CDR3 is built from 17 residues. This CDR3 reads CASSGLQRFSGANVLTF. The CDR3 bases are TGTGCCAGCTCTGGACTACAACGTTTCTCTGGGGCCAACGTCCTGACTTTC.

This rearrangement joins TRBV27 to TRBJ2-1; 7 nucleotides match TRBD2. In germline, CDR1 is MNHEY, CDR2 SMNVEV (reference sequence). The trim removed 0 bases at V and 7 bases at J, leaving 3 bases unmatched. This CDR3 has 14 residues. The CDR3 DNA follows: TGTGCCAGCAGTTTATCTAGGACTAGAAATGAGCAGTTCTTC. Protein sequence: CASSLSRTRNEQFF.

The chain employs TRBV27 and TRBJ1-4; 8 nucleotides match TRBD1. V was pared by 8 bases and J by 4 bases, with 3 bases of the junction left unmatched. The CDR3 has 13 residues. Germline values: CDR1 MNHEY, CDR2 SMNVEV (reference sequence). Here the CDR3 DNA reads TGTGCCAGCCGGACAGGGAATAATGAAAAACTGTTTTTT. It translates to CASRTGNNEKLFF.

The rearrangement joins TRBV2 to TRBJ2-7, with 8 bases lining up with TRBD1. This CDR3 comprises 14 residues. V shed 4 bases and J 5 bases; nucleotides not matched to a gene: 7. The germline V gene encodes CDR1 SNHLY and CDR2 FYNNEI. The CDR3 reads CASSGRTGRDEQYF. The DNA of the CDR3 is TGTGCCAGCAGTGGGAGGACAGGGCGCGACGAGCAGTACTTC.

This clone came up a few times. The chain couples TRBV21-1 to TRBJ2-7; the table gives TRBD2 as D, unverified against the DNA. TRBV21-1 is a pseudogene segment. The CDR3 runs 16 residues. The CDR3 nucleotides are TGTGCCAGCAGCGTAAACCCGAGGACTAACTCCTACGAGCAGTACTTC. Its protein is CASSVNPRTNSYEQYF.

The chain has TRBV28 and TRBJ2-2; a possible D gene is TRBD2 (5 bases). The CDR3 extends over 15 amino acids. Germline CDR1 is MDHEN and CDR2 is SYDVKM. Trimming removed 4 bases from V and 6 bases from J, with 15 bases in between. Here the CDR3 DNA reads TGTGCCAGCAGTTCCCTAGGGAGTACCGCCGGGGAGCTGTTTTTT. Its protein is CASSSLGSTAGELFF.

The rearrangement joins TRBV6-5 to TRBJ1-2, with D perhaps matching TRBD1 (6 bases). Germline loops: CDR1 MNHEY, CDR2 SVGAGI. CDR3 length: 14 residues. Trimming removed 4 bases at V and 7 bases at J, with 16 bases between. DNA of the CDR3: TGTGCCAGCAGTTTCCTCCAGGACAGCGGTGGCTACACCTTC. This codes for CASSFLQDSGGYTF.

The chain has TRBV11-1 and TRBJ2-1, with TRBD2 identical over 8 bases. J gave up 10 bases and V 2 bases, and 1 base lay outside the gene matches. CDR1 and CDR2 (germline): SGHAT, FQDESV (reference sequence). The CDR3 runs to 12 residues. CDR3 DNA sequence: TGTGCCAGCAGCTTATCTAGCGGGGAGCAGTTCTTC. Its protein is CASSLSSGEQFF.

The chain combines TRBV4-1 with TRBJ2-7; D is undetermined. Germline assignment: CDR1 MGHRA and CDR2 YSYEKL. The CDR3 is 14 residues long. V shed 4 bases and J shed 5 bases, with 15 bases lying between them. The CDR3 loop is CASSPRMKWDEQYF. The CDR3 region has the DNA TGCGCCAGCAGCCCTAGGATGAAGTGGGACGAGCAGTACTTC.

The V gene is TRBV2, the J gene TRBJ2-1; tentatively, D is TRBD2 (5 bases). CDR3 length equals 15 residues. Germline loops: CDR1 SNHLY, CDR2 FYNNEI. The V and J ends lost 8 bases and 5 bases respectively, with 19 bases between them. The CDR3 bases are TGTGCCAGCGGTACGGGGAGTGGGGTTGACAATGAGCAGTTCTTC. It encodes CASGTGSGVDNEQFF.

The chain is built from TRBV7-9 and TRBJ2-7; unclear D gene. The germline CDR1 and CDR2 sequences are SEHNR and FQNEAQ (reference sequence). V shed 5 bases and J shed 7 bases, with 15 bases lying between them. This CDR3 has 13 amino acids. The DNA for the CDR3 is TGTGCCAGCAGCCCGCCGGCGGTGAGGGAGCAGTACTTC. Translated: CASSPPAVREQYF.

The chain joins TRBV29-1 to TRBJ2-1, with D perhaps TRBD2 (6 bases). CDR3 length: 10 amino acids. Looked up from germline, CDR1 is SQVTM and CDR2 is ANQGSEA. For the CDR3, the DNA is TGCACAGCGGGTTACGATGAGCAGTTCTTC. Residues: CTAGYDEQFF.

The J gene is TRBJ1-4, the V gene TRBV28; a weak D match, TRBD1 (5 bases). CDR3 length: 13 residues. Trimming stripped 6 bases from V and 8 bases from J, with 13 bases between. Germline CDR1 is MDHEN and CDR2 is SYDVKM. CDR3 protein: CASRPQGGEKLFF. CDR3 in DNA: TGTGCCAGCAGACCCCAGGGTGGCGAAAAACTGTTTTTT.